The rows below give T cell receptor beta chains drawn from one sample of a study of T cells in Graves' hyperthyroidism and ophthalmopathy. TCRdb independently ran MiXCR on the multiplex PCR reads; one entry per CDR3 protein. Of a few hundred thousand distinct CDR3 sequences listed, around a fifth are singletons. The sequenced material came from blood. Receptors originate from a man in his fifties with Graves' ophthalmopathy. Each CDR3 is given with its conserved first and last residue. A D gene is named only where the DNA matches it firmly. For some rows the clone size is stated as once, few or many, or as a class when expanded; others skip it.

TRBJ2-7 TRBV20-1 many TRBD2 CSACSGSDEQYF TGCAGTGCCTGTAGCGGGAGCGACGAGCAGTACTTC
TRBJ1-5 TRBV6-2/TRBV6-3 few NA CASTPGSWGNQPQHF TGTGCCAGCACCCCGGGCAGTTGGGGGAATCAGCCCCAGCATTTT
TRBJ2-7 TRBV4-2 many TRBD2 CASSQESGRFYEQYF TGTGCCAGCAGCCAAGAGTCCGGGAGGTTCTACGAGCAGTACTTC
TRBJ2-7 TRBV27 once NA CASSPTATAYEQYF TGTGCCAGCAGCCCGACAGCCACGGCCTACGAGCAGTACTTC
TRBJ1-1 TRBV20-1 many NA CSAGRDPGGTEAFF TGCAGTGCCGGCAGGGACCCTGGGGGCACTGAAGCTTTCTTT
TRBJ2-1 TRBV24-1 many TRBD2 CATSDSFGFSGTNEQFF TGTGCCACCAGTGATTCCTTCGGTTTTAGCGGGACCAATGAGCAGTTCTTC
TRBJ1-2 TRBV5-6 NA NA CASSLGRRENYGYTF TGTGCCAGCAGCTTGGGGCGGCGGGAGAACTATGGCTACACCTTC
TRBJ2-2 TRBV9 NA TRBD2 CASSSGRAAPGELFF TGTGCCAGCAGCTCCGGGAGGGCCGCCCCCGGGGAGCTGTTTTTT
TRBJ2-7 TRBV9 few NA CASSVDIDYEQYF TGTGCCAGCAGCGTGGACATAGACTACGAGCAGTACTTC
TRBJ1-2 TRBV7-9 NA NA CASSLGFSNYGYTF TGTGCCAGCAGCTTGGGCTTTTCTAACTATGGCTACACCTTC
TRBJ2-1 TRBV5-1 many TRBD2 CASSLFSGLAGANEQFF TGCGCCAGCAGCTTATTCTCGGGGCTAGCGGGAGCAAATGAGCAGTTCTTC
TRBJ2-1 TRBV28 NA TRBD2 CASSFVREILGQFF TGTGCCAGCAGTTTTGTGCGGGAGATTCTGGGGCAGTTCTTC
TRBJ2-1 TRBV4-1 NA TRBD2 CASSHDSGRAPEQFF TGCGCCAGCAGCCATGATAGCGGGAGGGCCCCTGAGCAGTTCTTC